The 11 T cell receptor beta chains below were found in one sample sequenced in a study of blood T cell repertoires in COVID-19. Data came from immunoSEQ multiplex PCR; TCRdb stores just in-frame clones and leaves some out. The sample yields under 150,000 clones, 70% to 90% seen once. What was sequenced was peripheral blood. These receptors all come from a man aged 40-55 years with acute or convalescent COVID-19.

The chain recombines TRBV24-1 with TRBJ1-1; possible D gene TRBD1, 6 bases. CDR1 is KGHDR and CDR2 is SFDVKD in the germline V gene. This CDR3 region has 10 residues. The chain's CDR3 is CATSDSEAFF. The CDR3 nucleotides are TGTGCAACCTCGGACAGTGAAGCTTTCTTT.

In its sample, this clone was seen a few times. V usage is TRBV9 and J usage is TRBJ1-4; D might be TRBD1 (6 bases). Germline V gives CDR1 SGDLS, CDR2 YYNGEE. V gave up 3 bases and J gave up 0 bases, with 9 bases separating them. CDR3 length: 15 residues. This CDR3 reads CASSAGQTTNEKLFF. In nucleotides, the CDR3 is TGTGCCAGCAGCGCGGGACAAACAACTAATGAAAAACTGTTTTTT.

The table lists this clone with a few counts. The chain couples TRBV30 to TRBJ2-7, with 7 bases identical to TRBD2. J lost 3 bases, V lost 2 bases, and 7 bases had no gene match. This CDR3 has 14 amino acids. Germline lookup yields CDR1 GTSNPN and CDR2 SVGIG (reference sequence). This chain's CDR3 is CAWSSGTNYYEQYF. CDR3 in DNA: TGTGCCTGGAGTTCCGGGACTAACTACTACGAGCAGTACTTC.

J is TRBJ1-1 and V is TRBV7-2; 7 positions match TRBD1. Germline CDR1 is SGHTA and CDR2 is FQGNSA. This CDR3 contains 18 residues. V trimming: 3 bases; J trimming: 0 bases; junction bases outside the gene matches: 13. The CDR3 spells CASSFLTGAGGMNTEAFF. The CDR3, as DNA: TGTGCCAGCAGCTTCTTAACAGGGGCAGGGGGGATGAACACTGAAGCTTTCTTT.

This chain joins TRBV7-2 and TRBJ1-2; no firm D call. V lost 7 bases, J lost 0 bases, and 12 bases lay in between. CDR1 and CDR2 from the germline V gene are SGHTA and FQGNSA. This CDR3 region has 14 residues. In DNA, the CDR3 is TGTGCCAGCAAGATAACAGAGACTAACTATGGCTACACCTTC. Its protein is CASKITETNYGYTF.

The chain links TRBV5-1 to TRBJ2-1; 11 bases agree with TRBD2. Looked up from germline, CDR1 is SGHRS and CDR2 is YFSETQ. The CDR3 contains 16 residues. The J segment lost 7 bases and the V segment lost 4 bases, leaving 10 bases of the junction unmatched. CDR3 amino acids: CASSVDSGGAENEQFF. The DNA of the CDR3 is TGCGCCAGCAGCGTCGATAGCGGGGGGGCAGAGAATGAGCAGTTCTTC.

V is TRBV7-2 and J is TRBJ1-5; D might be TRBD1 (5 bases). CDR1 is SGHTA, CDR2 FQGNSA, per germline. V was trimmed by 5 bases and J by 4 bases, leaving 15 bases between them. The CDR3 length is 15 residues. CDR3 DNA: TGTGCCAGCAGCGGGGGGTGGGGGATGAATCAGCCCCAGCATTTT. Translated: CASSGGWGMNQPQHF.

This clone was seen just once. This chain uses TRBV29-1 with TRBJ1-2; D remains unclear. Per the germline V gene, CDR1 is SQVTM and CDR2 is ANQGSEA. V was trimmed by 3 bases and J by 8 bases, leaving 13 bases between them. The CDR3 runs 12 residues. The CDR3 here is CSVESGFDGYTF. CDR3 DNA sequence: TGCAGCGTTGAGTCGGGGTTTGACGGCTACACCTTC.

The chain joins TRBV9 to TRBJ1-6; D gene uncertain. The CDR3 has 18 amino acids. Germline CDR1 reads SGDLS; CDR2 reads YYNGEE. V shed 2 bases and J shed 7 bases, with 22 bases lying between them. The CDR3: CASSVSDRARLTNSPLHF. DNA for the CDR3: TGTGCCAGCAGCGTTTCAGATCGCGCTAGACTTACAAATTCACCCCTCCACTTT.

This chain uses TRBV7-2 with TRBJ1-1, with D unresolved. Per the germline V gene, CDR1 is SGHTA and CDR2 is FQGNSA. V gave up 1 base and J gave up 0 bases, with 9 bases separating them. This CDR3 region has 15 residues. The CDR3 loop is CASSLVVAMNTEAFF. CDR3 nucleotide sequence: TGTGCCAGCAGCTTAGTGGTAGCAATGAACACTGAAGCTTTCTTT. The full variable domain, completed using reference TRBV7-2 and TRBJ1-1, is GAGVSQSPSNKVTEKGKDVELRCDPISGHTALYWYRQSLGQGLEFLIYFQGNSAPDKSGLPSDRFSAERTGGSVSTLTIQRTQQEDSAVYLCASSLVVAMNTEAFFGQGTRLTVV.

The CDR3 DNA reads as TGTGCCAGCAGTTTATCGAGGTTGAATGAGCAGTTCTTC. It specifies CASSLSRLNEQFF. V is TRBV27 and J is TRBJ2-1; D gene unclear. CDR3 length: 13 amino acids. Trimming removed 0 bases from V and 7 bases from J, with 7 bases in between. The germline CDR1 and CDR2 sequences are MNHEY and SMNVEV (reference sequence).